This TCR beta chain was obtained from a study of T cells in localized non-small cell lung cancer. Method: immunoSEQ multiplex PCR; TCRdb's copy keeps in-frame clones and lacks some. In the table there are under 50,000 clones, roughly 86% of which are singletons. With respect to this clone: As yet, its antigen is unknown.

V lost 3 bases and J 1 base, leaving 6 bases between the germline ends. This CDR3 is built from 12 residues. In germline, CDR1 is GTSNPN, CDR2 SVGIG (reference sequence). Regarding the study as a whole: There were a median about 53 of the top 100 tumor clones appearing in adjacent lung. Uninvolved adjacent lung had more T cell clonality than any other tissue, topping tumor. A raised T cell density in blood coincided with lengthier overall survival.

The chain carries TRBV30 and TRBJ1-2; D remains unclear. The TCR originated in a man between 40 and 69 years old with stage II lung adenocarcinoma. This material consisted of PBMCs, taken before any cancer treatment. CDR3 nucleotide sequence: TGTGCCTGGAGCGAGAATAACTATGGCTACACCTTC. It translates to CAWSENNYGYTF.